This T cell receptor beta chain stems from a study of T cells in Graves' hyperthyroidism and ophthalmopathy. Amplification yielded TCR beta CDR3 regions, with RNA transcripts as the source. The HTBI set primed first-round TCR CDR3 RT-PCR. Using its own MiXCR run on the multiplex PCR reads, TCRdb lists one record per CDR3 protein. The sample has around 700,000 distinct CDR3 sequences; about 35% are singletons. This clonotype was picked up many times. Trimming left V 3 bases short and J 10 bases short, with 15 bases between. The CDR3 sequence is 14 residues long. The sample was blood. V usage is TRBV12-3 or TRBV12-4 and J usage is TRBJ1-4; D gene unclear. The origin of this receptor is a woman in her thirties or forties with Graves' hyperthyroidism. CDR3 sequence: CASSLRTWKGKLFF. In DNA form, the CDR3 reads TGTGCCAGCAGTTTGAGGACCTGGAAAGGAAAACTGTTTTTT.